This TCR beta chain was recovered during a study of blood T cells in healthy people across ages. With a J-beta primer mix and a sample-barcoded 5' primer, a second PCR ran about 6 to 11 cycles. Each cDNA molecule was tagged by a template-switch adaptor that had 12 random nucleotides. TCRdb reprocessed the 5' RACE reads via MiXCR and lists one record per CDR3 protein. This table holds under 1,000,000 distinct CDR3 sequences, about 42% found once. Note on this clonotype: Its antigen is currently unknown.

The V gene's germline CDR1 is SGHRS and CDR2 YFSETQ. CDR3 length: 14 amino acids. The V gene lost 7 bases and the J gene lost 8 bases, with 19 bases spanning the gap. General study points: Estimates of total diversity, which came from one million sequenced T cells, were considered to be underestimates. With naive T cell percentage, TCR beta diversity showed a strong correlation. Comparison with aged donors showed that long-lived donors had more naive CD4+ cells and higher diversity.

The sequence was obtained from an older man in good health. Sequenced input: blood. The chain combines TRBV5-1 with TRBJ2-1; TRBD2 might be the D (6 bases). The CDR3 reads CASLREAGRDEQFF. For the CDR3, the DNA is TGCGCCAGCCTAAGGGAGGCAGGGCGGGATGAGCAGTTCTTC.